The 3 T cell receptor beta chains below all came from one sample that was sequenced in a study of shared clonotypes between healthy human individuals. Assay: immunoSEQ multiplex PCR; the TCRdb copy retains only in-frame clones and omits some. The table shows about 1 million clones, with about 76% occurring only once. Sequencing was performed on memory CD4+ T cells sorted from blood. The subset denotes: CD45RA-negative fraction. The receptor source for this set is a man in his late teens or twenties in good health.

The CDR3 region has the DNA TGTGCCAGCAGCTTGGGTATGGGGTCTATGCTGTTTTTT. Translated: CASSLGMGSMLFF. The gene calls are TRBV7-4 and TRBJ1-4; D not resolved. The V gene's germline CDR1 is SGHVT and CDR2 SQSDAQ. The ends were cut back, 3 bases at V and 14 bases at J, with 16 bases in the middle. This CDR3 region has 13 residues.

This chain uses TRBV2 with TRBJ2-5; tentative D call: TRBD2 (6 bases). This CDR3 region has 12 residues. Looked up from germline, CDR1 is SNHLY and CDR2 is FYNNEI. Trimming took off 9 bases at V and 7 bases at J, with 15 bases between the two ends. The DNA for the CDR3 is TGTGCCAGTGCGACTGACGGGGGGACCCAGTACTTC. Its protein is CASATDGGTQYF.

Concerning this clone itself: The same CDR3 can be traced to other DNA sequences in this sample. This chain uses TRBV27 with TRBJ2-5, with a weak D call TRBD1 (5 bases). V shed 2 bases and J shed 3 bases, with 7 bases lying between them. Germline V gene data show CDR1 as MNHEY and CDR2 as SMNVEV (reference sequence). The CDR3 has 13 residues. CDR3 loop: CASSLGREETQYF. The CDR3 region has the DNA TGTGCCAGCAGTTTAGGCAGGGAAGAGACCCAGTACTTC.